What follows is one TCR beta chain and its context. Its antigen remains unidentified. At one of its ends the junction is not consistent with the germline gene, which may arise from a read error. Baseline was the first blood sampling point, followed by cycle 4 day 1 and cycle 7 day 1. This entry is derived from a study of OX40 agonist ivuxolimab in advanced cancers. Study-wide context: Partial responses were seen in three patients, one with hepatocellular carcinoma and two with cutaneous melanoma.

The data were produced by immunoSEQ multiplex PCR, yet TCRdb's version contains in-frame clones alone and is incomplete. The sample records about 50,000 clones, over 75% being singletons. The germline CDR1 and CDR2 sequences are WNHNN and SYGVQD (reference sequence). The CDR3 is 15 residues long. Study-level results: On average, CD8+ T cells had more expanded clones than CD4+.

V and J are TRBV10-1 and TRBJ2-1; 11 nucleotides agree with TRBD2. This sequence was found in an adult with an advanced solid tumor such as melanoma, head and neck, liver or kidney cancer. The sequences come from CD4+ or CD8+ T cells sorted from blood, collected in a trial of the OX40 agonist ivuxolimab. Here the CDR3 DNA reads TGCGCCGGCAGTTCGGGACTAGCGGTCTACAATGAGCAGTTCTTC. Translated, it gives CAGSSGLAVYNEQFF.